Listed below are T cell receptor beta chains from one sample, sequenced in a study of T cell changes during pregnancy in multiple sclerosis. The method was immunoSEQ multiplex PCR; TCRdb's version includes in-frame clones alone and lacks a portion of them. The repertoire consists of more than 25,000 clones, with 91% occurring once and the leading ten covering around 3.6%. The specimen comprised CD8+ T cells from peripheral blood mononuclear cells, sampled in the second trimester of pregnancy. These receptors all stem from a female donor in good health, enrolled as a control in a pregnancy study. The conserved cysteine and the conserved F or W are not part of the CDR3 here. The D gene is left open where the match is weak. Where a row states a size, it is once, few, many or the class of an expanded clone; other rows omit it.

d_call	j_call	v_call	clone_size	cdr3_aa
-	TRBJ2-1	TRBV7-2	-	ASSTLGAANEQF
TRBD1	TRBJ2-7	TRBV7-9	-	ASSLAGQGYEQY
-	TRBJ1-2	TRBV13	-	ASSLAGRNYGYT
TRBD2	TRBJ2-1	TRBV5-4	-	ASSLTSGGGDEQF
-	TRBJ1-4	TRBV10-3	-	AISDETGNEKLF
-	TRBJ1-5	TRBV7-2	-	ASSYWTESSNQPQH
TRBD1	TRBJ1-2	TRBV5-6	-	ASSLERTGPLDGYT
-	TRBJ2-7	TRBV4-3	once	ASSRNRVRSYEQY
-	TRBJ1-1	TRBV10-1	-	ASSERGGVNTEAF
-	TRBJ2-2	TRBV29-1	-	SVLQAYTGELF
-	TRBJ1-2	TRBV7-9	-	ASSSRGDGYT
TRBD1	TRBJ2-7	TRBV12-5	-	ASGQGTGANYEQY
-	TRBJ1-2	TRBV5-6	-	ASSLEAGTYYGYT
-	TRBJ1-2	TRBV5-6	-	ASSSDRFHGYT
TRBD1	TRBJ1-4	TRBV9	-	ASSATGTGGLGLF
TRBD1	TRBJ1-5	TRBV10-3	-	AISESGGQARGNQPQH
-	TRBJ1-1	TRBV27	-	ASSSRGNTEAF
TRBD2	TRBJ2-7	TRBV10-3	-	AISEGDYWGVEQY
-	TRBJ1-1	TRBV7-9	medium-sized	ASSPPHAATEAF
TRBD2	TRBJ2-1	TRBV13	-	ASSPRTGTSGGASEQF
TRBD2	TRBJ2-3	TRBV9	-	ASSVGSGGGDTQY
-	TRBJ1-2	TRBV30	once	AWSGPTGQGNYGYT
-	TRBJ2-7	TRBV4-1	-	ASSQRSTAYEQY